Detailed here is one T cell receptor (beta chain). Its antigen is not yet known. The input lacks base qualities; no much larger clone sits a single base away. These data originate in a study of blood T cells in healthy people across ages (dated by TCRdb to the mid-2010s). For context, the study as a whole: Template switching captured roughly one uniquely barcoded TCR beta cDNA molecule per two T cells in model experiments. Age-related changes in TCR beta repertoire diversity were measured in the study by deep sequencing normalized with unique cDNA molecular identifiers. Four age groups were formed from the donors: young (average about 15 years), middle-aged (approximately 40), aged (more than 55) and long-lived (about 80). To avoid experimental bias, donors of different ages were randomly spread across the sequencing lanes. Using the same blood draw, the study looked at two additional independent replicas of 1 million unique cDNA reads for two donors, one aged 18 to 29 and the other aged 80 or older. Overall study results and their limits: As age increased, observed TCR beta diversity per million T cells dropped in a roughly linear way, and a significant reduction was already evident by age about 40. Compared with the aged group, the long-lived group had more naive CD4+ T cells, fewer expanded clones and increased TCR diversity, a pattern suggesting age selection. Observed TCR beta diversity correlated strongly with the percentage of naive T cells measured by flow cytometry. Bulk unsorted PBMC profiling prevented conclusive comparison of naive and antigen-experienced compartments. Estimates of total diversity based on one million sequenced T cells were considered lower bounds and underestimates. The CMV infection status of donors was not known, potentially confounding age-related changes in expanded clonotypes.

The library was made by 5' RACE. Instrument on record: Illumina HiSeq 2500. The second PCR ran for roughly 7 to 11 cycles and used a J-beta primer mix along with a sample-barcoded 5' primer. A template-switch 5' adaptor carrying 12 random nucleotides introduced a unique molecular identifier onto each TCR beta cDNA molecule. Each sample yielded at least 2.5 million CDR3-containing paired-end reads. First-strand cDNA synthesis was performed from all RNA using the Mint cDNA synthesis kit, with priming by a TRBC-specific oligonucleotide. Following uracil-DNA glycosylase treatment, a first 18-cycle PCR with universal primers M1SS and BC2_uni_R was performed on all cDNA. The original methods were these. Normalization of each sample was performed by random selection of 1 million high-quality reads, each carrying a distinct molecular identifier. Reads sharing molecular identifiers were discarded rather than binned into consensus sequences. MiTCR, with a Q25 quality threshold and the strictest error-elimination algorithm, was used for CDR3 identification, clonotype clustering and error correction. A nonparametric unseen species model using Euler transformation provided a lower-bound estimate of total TCR beta diversity. TCRdb redid the processing of the public reads, applying fastp at Q25 and MiXCR, and retained in-frame beta chains. Here each entry gathers all rows of one CDR3 protein and keeps the most common genes and DNA. TCRdb assigned the V and J calls; the authors' analysis was not used. This sample holds roughly 930,000 distinct CDR3 sequences; 48% were observed only once. The ten largest make up around 15% of the sample.

Systemically healthy Caucasian individuals from Russia, some 36 in total and aged about 6 to 95 years, were included as donors. Each donor gave 8 to 10 milliliters of peripheral blood, drawn into EDTA-treated Vacutainer tubes. Ficoll-Paque density-gradient centrifugation was used to isolate PBMCs, with at least 6.5 million per sample. Trizol reagent was used to extract total RNA from PBMCs, with at least 5.5 micrograms per sample. For every donor, an aliquot of PBMCs went through flow cytometry to measure the percentages of naive CD45RAhigh/CD27high T cells. The CDR3 goes from the cysteine to the phenylalanine over 14 residues. The retained sequence is limited to the CDR3, 42 bases, with the frame set at the first base. CDR1 and CDR2 were assigned from the germline V gene (reference sequence) as SEHNR and FQNEAQ. Trimming costs V 3 bases and J 8 bases, and their ends lie 16 bases apart.

The sequenced material came from blood. The sequence links TRBV7-9 to TRBJ1-2, with the D gene not confidently named. The source is a man aged 25-45 years in good health. The CDR3 protein: CASSFSTVPEGYTF. In nucleotide form, the sequence is TGTGCCAGCAGCTTCAGCACCGTCCCGGAGGGCTACACCTTC.